The 15 T cell receptor beta chains below were found in one sample sequenced in a study of tumor-infiltrating lymphocytes in primary liver carcinoma. Production of TCR beta cDNA used around 0.45 ug total RNA together with a constant-region primer. Libraries of TCR beta came from three nested multiplex PCR rounds with slightly modified ARM-PCR. PCR rounds one and two used TRBV1-TRBV30 forward primers with a C-beta reverse primer for approximately 10 cycles each. TCRdb reprocessed the multiplex PCR reads via MiXCR and lists one record per CDR3 protein. Among around 88,000 distinct CDR3 sequences listed, 65% to 70% were seen once. Between roughly 20 and 32 mg of unsorted bulk tissue served as the source from which RNA and DNA were co-extracted. The sample taken for sequencing was tumor-adjacent normal liver tissue. Source of these receptors: a man aged 40-50 years with primary liver carcinoma and hepatitis B virus infection.

Worth noting for this clonotype: A much larger clone sits a single nucleotide away, making a read error possible. The CDR3, as DNA: TGTGCCATCAGTGGGTCTAGCGGGACCGACCACAATGAGCAGTTCTTC. Its protein product is CAISGSSGTDHNEQFF. V is TRBV10-3 and J is TRBJ2-1; 9 nucleotides line up with TRBD2. The trim removed 4 bases at V and 5 bases at J, leaving 9 bases unmatched. The germline CDR1 and CDR2 sequences are ENHRY and SYGVKD. This CDR3 is 16 amino acids long.

Notes on this clonotype: Since a much larger clone is just one base distant, this may be a read error. This rearrangement joins TRBV5-4 to TRBJ2-7; 10 nucleotides agree with TRBD2. From germline, CDR1 is SGHNT and CDR2 YYREEE (reference sequence). The CDR3 spans 17 residues. The CDR3 region has the DNA TGTGCCAACAGCTTGGAACTTCGAACTAGCGGGATATACGAGCAGTACTTC. Translated, it gives CANSLELRTSGIYEQYF.

Note on this clonotype: This clone may be a read error of a much larger clone one base away. The V and J genes are TRBV5-4 and TRBJ2-5, with unresolved D. The V gene's germline CDR1 is SGHNT and CDR2 YYREEE (reference sequence). This CDR3 contains 14 residues. Trimming removed 10 bases from V and 3 bases from J, with 19 bases in between. The DNA of the CDR3 is TGTGCCCGGAACACATTCGGATTAAAAGAGACCCAGTACTTC. Translated: CARNTFGLKETQYF.

With respect to this clonotype: A junction end diverges from the germline sequence, so it may reflect a read error. This rearrangement joins TRBV6-2 or TRBV6-3 to TRBJ2-3; weak D call: TRBD1 (5 bases). The germline gives CDR1 MNHEY, CDR2 SVGEGT. The CDR3 loop spans 14 amino acids. The CDR3 region has the DNA TGTGTCAGCAGTTACCAGGGAACAACAGATACGCAGTATTTT. This codes for CVSSYQGTTDTQYF.

Comments on this clonotype: A much more abundant neighbour one base away suggests this may be a read error. The chain recombines TRBV12-3 or TRBV12-4 with TRBJ2-7; TRBD2 aligns across 9 bases. This CDR3 has 14 residues. CDR3 DNA: TGTGTCAGCAGTTTGACTAGCGGTAGCTACGAGCAGTACTTC. Amino acids: CVSSLTSGSYEQYF.

Note on this clonotype: The junction and the germline gene differ at one end; a read error may be behind it. The chain joins TRBV15 to TRBJ2-1; no reliable D call. The CDR3 runs to 13 residues. The germline gives CDR1 LNHNV, CDR2 YYDKDF (reference sequence). CDR3 sequence: CVTSRAVDNEQFF. The DNA of the CDR3 is TGTGTCACCAGCAGAGCCGTAGACAATGAGCAGTTCTTC.

Points on this clonotype: A much larger clone differs by one base, so this may be a read error. The rearrangement joins TRBV14 to TRBJ1-2; D gene uncertain. CDR1 and CDR2 from the germline V gene are SGHDN and FVKESK. Between the trimmed V and J ends, which lost 2 bases and 3 bases, there was a span of 16 bases. This CDR3 contains 16 residues. CDR3 DNA sequence: TGTGCCAGCAGCCAACCCCCCGGGAGAGGCGACTATGGCTACACCTTC. Its protein product is CASSQPPGRGDYGYTF.

With respect to this clonotype: The junction and the germline gene differ at one end; a read error may be behind it. V is TRBV11-2 and J is TRBJ2-3; 7 bases agree with TRBD2. The germline CDR1 and CDR2 sequences are SGHAT and FQNNGV. The CDR3 runs 12 residues. As DNA, the CDR3 is TGTGCCAGTACGGGCGGGAGCGATACGCGGTATTTT. It is translated as CASTGGSDTRYF.

This clonotype was observed many times. J is TRBJ2-1 and V is TRBV10-3; TRBD2 aligns across 11 bases. The germline V gene encodes CDR1 ENHRY and CDR2 SYGVKD. The CDR3 has 17 residues. Trimming cost V 2 bases and J 0 bases; bases outside gene matches: 3. The CDR3 is CAISEGLAGLSYNEQFF. CDR3 nucleotide sequence: TGTGCCATCAGTGAGGGACTAGCGGGCCTCTCCTACAATGAGCAGTTCTTC.

This clonotype turned up a few times. It may be a read error: a sequence one base away is much more abundant. This rearrangement joins TRBV6-1 to TRBJ2-1; 8 bases line up with TRBD2. This CDR3 is 16 amino acids long. The germline CDR1 and CDR2 sequences are MNHNS and SASEGT. The CDR3 DNA is TGTGCCAGCAGTGGAGGGCTACTAGCGGTTTACAATAAGCAGTTCTTC. Protein sequence: CASSGGLLAVYNKQFF.

A remark on this clonotype: With a much larger clone just one base away, this may be a read error. The chain couples TRBV6-6 to TRBJ2-7, with TRBD2 matching 7 bases. The V segment lost 7 bases and the J segment 5 bases; nucleotides outside the gene matches: 8. In germline, CDR1 is MNHNY, CDR2 SVGAGI (reference sequence). This CDR3 has 13 residues. CDR3 sequence (DNA): TGTGCCAGCACTGACGGACTAGTCGACGAGCAGTACTTC. Amino acids: CASTDGLVDEQYF.

This clonotype was counted many times. The chain joins TRBV10-3 to TRBJ1-6, with 9 bases aligning to TRBD1. Germline-derived CDR1 and CDR2 are ENHRY and SYGVKD. The J segment lost 2 bases and the V segment lost 2 bases, leaving 10 bases of the junction unmatched. The CDR3 covers 19 residues. The CDR3 nucleotides are TGTGCCATCAGTGAGGCGGGACAGGGTTCTCCCACCTATAATTCACCCCTCCACTTT. Translating it yields CAISEAGQGSPTYNSPLHF.

A note on this clonotype: It is likely a read error, because the conserved phenylalanine at the end of the CDR3 is missing. The chain recombines TRBV7-9 with TRBJ2-3; no firm D call. This CDR3 comprises 13 residues. V was cut by 5 bases and J by 4 bases, with 10 bases left in between. CDR1 SEHNR and CDR2 FQNEAQ come from the germline V gene (reference sequence). In DNA, the CDR3 is TGTGCCAGCAGCAATAATAGGGCAGATACGCAGTATTCT. Translated: CASSNNRADTQYS.

The chain joins TRBV20-1 to TRBJ2-7, with 9 positions matching TRBD2. V lost 1 base, J lost 3 bases, and 10 bases stayed unmatched. This CDR3 is 16 amino acids long. Germline V gene data show CDR1 as DFQATT and CDR2 as SNEGSKA (reference sequence). CDR3 in DNA: TGCAGTGCTAGAGCGGCAGGGGGACTAGCTCACTACGAGCAGTACTTC. It yields the protein CSARAAGGLAHYEQYF.

This clonotype was recorded many times. The chain links TRBV4-1 to TRBJ1-4; D might be TRBD1 (5 bases). Per the germline V gene, CDR1 is MGHRA and CDR2 is YSYEKL. Trimming took 1 base from V and 8 from J, leaving 17 bases between them. This CDR3 is 16 amino acids long. Here the CDR3 reads CASSQVPGTGNEKLFF. CDR3 coding DNA: TGCGCCAGCAGCCAAGTACCCGGGACCGGAAACGAAAAACTGTTTTTT.